The 8 T cell receptor beta chains reported below all come from one sample, sequenced in a study of Ad26.COV2.S vaccination and SARS-CoV-2 variants. Treatment indicated: 19 received Ad26.COV2.S at low or high dose, single or two shots; a few received placebo; per-sample allocation not given. Samples were taken on day 63 after the first vaccine or placebo injection. Profiling relied on immunoSEQ multiplex PCR, and the TCRdb table lists in-frame clones only, not all of them. The sample holds about 400,000 clones, about 89% seen once. Material: peripheral blood, obtained in a trial of Ad26.COV2.S vaccine versus placebo. The receptor source for this set is a person between 18 and 65 years old who received the Ad26.COV2.S COVID-19 vaccine or a placebo.

This sequence joins TRBV2 and TRBJ2-4; 7 nucleotides match TRBD1. J gave up 5 bases and V 5 bases, and 9 bases lay outside the gene matches. The CDR3 length is 15 residues. Germline-derived CDR1 and CDR2 are SNHLY and FYNNEI. The CDR3 DNA is TGTGCCAGCAGTCTAGGACAGGCTGTGGAAAACATTCAGTACTTC. This codes for CASSLGQAVENIQYF.

This sequence joins TRBV5-4 and TRBJ2-1; 9 bases match TRBD2. CDR1 is SGHNT and CDR2 is YYREEE in the germline V gene (reference sequence). Losses at the gene ends were 5 bases for V and 8 bases for J; bases not matched to a gene: 14. The CDR3 runs 16 residues. CDR3 sequence (DNA): TGTGCCAGCAGTACCACCGGCGGGAGGGCCCTTGATGAGCAGTTCTTC. Its translation: CASSTTGGRALDEQFF.

This chain joins TRBV7-2 and TRBJ1-3, with 10 positions matching TRBD1. The CDR3 spans 16 residues. Germline V gives CDR1 SGHTA, CDR2 FQGNSA. The junction had 9 bases not matched to a gene; V was cut back by 6 bases and J by 4 bases. The CDR3 is CASREGGTGVGNTIYF. As DNA, the CDR3 is TGTGCCAGCAGAGAAGGCGGGACAGGGGTAGGAAACACCATATATTTT.

V usage is TRBV11-1 and J usage is TRBJ1-1; D is perhaps TRBD1 (5 bases). Per the germline V gene, CDR1 is SGHAT and CDR2 is FQDESV (reference sequence). The CDR3 loop spans 16 amino acids. Trimming took 3 bases from V and 0 from J, leaving 14 bases between them. CDR3 sequence: CASSFASGSMNTEAFF. DNA for the CDR3: TGTGCCAGCAGCTTTGCGTCAGGGTCTATGAACACTGAAGCTTTCTTT. Full variable domain (outside the CDR3, taken from reference TRBV11-1 and TRBJ1-1): EAEVAQSPRYKITEKSQAVAFWCDPISGHATLYWYRQILGQGPELLVQFQDESVVDDSQLPKDRFSAERLKGVDSTLKIQPAELGDSAMYLCASSFASGSMNTEAFFGQGTRLTVV.

J is TRBJ1-3 and V is TRBV29-1; no definite D call. Germline-derived CDR1 and CDR2 are SQVTM and ANQGSEA. The germline V and J ends were trimmed by 7 bases and 0 bases, with 13 bases remaining between them. This CDR3 comprises 14 residues. DNA of the CDR3: TGCAGCGCCAGCGTTCGCAGCTCTGGAAACACCATATATTTT. It translates to CSASVRSSGNTIYF. Using reference TRBV29-1 and TRBJ1-3 for the parts outside the CDR3, the full variable domain is SAVISQKPSRDICQRGTSLTIQCQVDSQVTMMFWYRQQPGQSLTLIATANQGSEATYESGFVIDKFPISRPNLTFSTLTVSNMSPEDSSIYLCSASVRSSGNTIYFGEGSWLTVV.

This clone appeared once. V gene TRBV5-1 combines with J gene TRBJ2-1, with 13 bases lining up with TRBD2. Losses at the gene ends were 4 bases for V and 9 bases for J; bases not matched to a gene: 7. Germline CDR1 is SGHRS and CDR2 is YFSETQ. This CDR3 is 15 amino acids long. The CDR3 protein is CASSGTGLAGLEQFF. In nucleotides, the CDR3 is TGCGCCAGCAGCGGGACGGGACTAGCGGGACTTGAGCAGTTCTTC.

This chain connects TRBV2 to TRBJ2-7, with D perhaps TRBD2 (5 bases). The CDR3 has 13 amino acids. Germline CDR1 reads SNHLY; CDR2 reads FYNNEI. The V and J ends lost 0 bases and 3 bases respectively, with 6 bases between them. CDR3 sequence (DNA): TGTGCCAGCAGTGAAGCACGGGACTACGAGCAGTACTTC. Translating gives CASSEARDYEQYF.

The rearrangement joins TRBV2 to TRBJ2-1, with 9 nucleotides matching TRBD2. The CDR3 has 15 amino acids. Looked up from germline, CDR1 is SNHLY and CDR2 is FYNNEI. V was pared by 6 bases and J by 2 bases, with 5 bases of the junction left unmatched. In DNA form, the CDR3 reads TGTGCCAGCAGGCAAGCGGGGGGAACCTACAATGAGCAGTTCTTC. Its translation: CASRQAGGTYNEQFF.